Sequencing of this T cell receptor beta chain was carried out in a study of prognosis after radiotherapy for stage I lung cancer (dated by TCRdb to the early 2020s). Context from the whole study: Over 15 stage I NSCLC patients were enrolled in Nanjing, China, between 2018 and 2019. Patients with newly diagnosed primary stage I lung tumors numbered roughly 13, with five others having oligometastatic NSCLC after surgical resection of the primary tumor. The study profiled peripheral blood TCR beta repertoires from stage I NSCLC patients before and after stereotactic body radiotherapy and related them to distant failure. Squamous cell carcinoma histology was identified in six to eight patients, and adenocarcinoma histology was identified in twelve patients. After SBRT, distant metastases developed in about 20% of the 19 patients at a median of around seven months, while the remaining 15 patients had no significant progression. Every patient was deemed medically inoperable, about a dozen because of comorbidities and more than 5 because they refused surgery. Concurrent therapy was not administered to any patient alongside SBRT. Ages in the cohort of about a dozen men and about six women ranged from about 50 to 90 years, with a median of 74. A total of about 40 blood samples from 20 or so patients were sequenced, with one sample obtained before and one obtained after SBRT for each patient. Using image-guided IMRT or VMAT, SBRT was delivered in 3 to 5 fractions at a biologically effective dose of at least 100 Gy.

This clonotype was counted at least ten times. The clone's antigen remains unknown. One junction end disagrees with the germline gene, perhaps due to a read error. Findings and caveats that apply to the study as a whole: No adjustment for multiple comparisons was applied to any of the reported P values. Post-SBRT Shannon entropy and its change from baseline were lower in patients who developed distant metastases; baseline Shannon entropy was not associated with metastases. Tumor specificity of expanded TCR clones was not determined. After SBRT, the number of unique TCR clones decreased (median roughly 9,900 before versus about 6,900 after; Wilcoxon paired P=0.011). The study was limited by the small cohort and short follow-up, and independent validation of the study findings is required. Differences in TRBV and TRBJ usage frequencies by metastasis status were reportedly observed in two V genes at baseline and in 10 or so V and two J genes after SBRT.

All patients had node-negative disease on CT and PET/CT, and none had a history of other malignancies or prior chemotherapy or radiotherapy. Six milliliters of peripheral venous blood were drawn into EDTA tubes at each of two time points. PBMCs were isolated by Ficoll-Paque Plus density-gradient centrifugation. Right after collection, samples were placed at -80 degrees C and kept there until analysis. The TCR beta CDR3 region was amplified from genomic DNA by two rounds of multiplex PCR. The first PCR round used primers specific to each TRBV and TRBJ gene, and the primer sequences were filed in Chinese patent CN105087789A. Universal primers were used in the second round of PCR. The Roche High Pure PCR Template Preparation Kit was used to extract genomic DNA from frozen PBMCs. Libraries were sequenced paired-end with 151 bp reads on an Illumina HiSeq 3000. Regarding the original processing steps: CutAdapt was used to remove raw reads lacking the multiplex PCR primer sequences. High-quality paired reads were merged into contigs with PEAR. MiXCR assigned TRB V, D and J gene segments to each contig by aligning to reference sequences. To remove sequencing errors, CDR3 sequences were clustered according to base quality and sequence similarity. Shannon entropy, normalized by the natural log of the productive TCR sequence number, served as the measure of diversity. Clonality was defined as one minus Shannon entropy divided by the natural log of the number of unique clonotypes. Progression-free survival cut-offs for repertoire metrics were chosen using the Youden index of ROC curves, with analyses run in R 3.5.3. TCRdb cleaned the public reads at Q25 with fastp, built clones with MiXCR and kept in-frame beta chains. Here each entry gathers all rows of one CDR3 protein and keeps the most common genes and DNA. The V and J calls and clone size are TCRdb's, not the authors'. The sample yields around 20,000 distinct CDR3 sequences; less than 70% were counted once. The biggest ten clones account for roughly 26% of the sample.

From cysteine to phenylalanine, the CDR3 is 15 amino acids long. The CDR3 DNA has 45 bases and is translated from base 1. The germline V gene (reference sequence) provides CDR1 SSHAT and CDR2 FNYEAQ. The sample was PBMCs, taken before or after stereotactic body radiation therapy (not recorded which). The receptor was isolated from a donor over 45 with non-small cell lung cancer. The sequence is built from TRBV7-7 and TRBJ2-1, and 12 bases in between align with TRBD2. The base sequence is TGTGCTAGCAGCTTGAGGTCTAGCGGGAGGGATGAGCAGTTCTTC. The resulting protein is CASSLRSSGRDEQFF. With all but the CDR3 taken from the reference TRBV7-7 and TRBJ2-1 genes, the full variable domain is: GAGVSQSPRYKVTKRGQDVTLRCDPISSHATLYWYQQALGQGPEFLTYFNYEAQPDKSGLPSDRFSAERPEGSISTLTIQRTEQRDSAMYRCASSLRSSGRDEQFFGPGTRLTVL.